These 21 T cell receptor beta chains came from one sample sequenced in a study of blood T cell repertoires in COVID-19. The assay was immunoSEQ multiplex PCR, and TCRdb's table has in-frame clones only and misses some. The sample contains roughly 290,000 clones, around 85% of which appear only once. Sequenced sample: PBMCs or T cells enriched from blood (not recorded which). These receptors all come from a woman younger than 45 who had recovered from COVID-19.

The chain has TRBV27 and TRBJ2-7; 8 nucleotides align to TRBD2. The CDR3 runs to 16 residues. V lost 0 bases and J lost 1; bases outside the gene matches: 5. CDR1 and CDR2 from the germline V gene are MNHEY and SMNVEV (reference sequence). The CDR3 spells CASSLSALAGSYEQYF. The CDR3 coding sequence is TGTGCCAGCAGTTTATCGGCTCTAGCGGGTTCCTACGAGCAGTACTTC.

The V gene is TRBV13, the J gene TRBJ1-3, with no clear D. Germline V gene sequence: CDR1 PRHDT, CDR2 FYEKMQ (reference sequence). Trimming left V 1 base short and J 4 bases short, with 8 bases between. CDR3 size: 14 residues. The CDR3: CASSLDHQGNTIYF. The CDR3 region has the DNA TGTGCCAGCAGCTTAGATCACCAGGGAAACACCATATATTTT.

V is TRBV3-1 (or the pseudogene TRBV3-2) and J is TRBJ2-1, with TRBD1 as a possible D gene (5 bases). There are 17 residues in the CDR3. Per germline, CDR1 LGHDT and CDR2 YNNKEL (reference sequence). V was pared by 4 bases and J by 7 bases, with 23 bases between. CDR3 in amino acids: CASSPQVAGHRRNEQFF. The DNA for the CDR3 is TGTGCCAGCAGCCCTCAAGTGGCCGGACACAGGCGGAATGAGCAGTTCTTC.

The chain links TRBV6-5 to TRBJ1-2; D unresolved. Trimming left V 10 bases short and J 0 bases short, with 15 bases between. The germline CDR1 and CDR2 sequences are MNHEY and SVGAGI. CDR3 length: 14 residues. CDR3 nucleotides: TGTGCCACCCGCTTCCGCGGGGCTAACTATGGCTACACCTTC. It encodes CATRFRGANYGYTF.

The CDR3 protein is CASSSPDRVVNGYTF. DNA of the CDR3: TGTGCCAGCAGCTCCCCGGACAGGGTCGTAAATGGCTACACCTTC. This chain links TRBV5-6 with TRBJ1-2; TRBD1 agrees at 8 bases. J was trimmed by 6 bases and V by 3 bases; bases with no gene match: 10. CDR1 is SGHDT, CDR2 YYEEEE, per germline. The CDR3 length is 15 residues.

This clone has more than one count but fewer than ten. The rearrangement links TRBV29-1 to TRBJ1-5; D is possibly TRBD1 (6 bases). Germline V CDR1 and CDR2: SQVTM, ANQGSEA. Trimming took off 6 bases at V and 7 bases at J, with 16 bases between the two ends. The CDR3 contains 13 residues. In DNA form, the CDR3 reads TGCAGCGTGGTGACAGGCCGTGGACAGCCCCAGCATTTT. Its protein product is CSVVTGRGQPQHF. The full variable domain, its missing parts supplied by reference TRBV29-1 and TRBJ1-5, is SAVISQKPSRDICQRGTSLTIQCQVDSQVTMMFWYRQQPGQSLTLIATANQGSEATYESGFVIDKFPISRPNLTFSTLTVSNMSPEDSSIYLCSVVTGRGQPQHFGDGTRLSIL.

This clone has only a few counts. The germline gene is not matched at one end of the junction; a read error may be the cause. The chain couples TRBV7-9 to TRBJ1-1; 8 bases map to TRBD1. The CDR3 spans 14 residues. The germline V gene encodes CDR1 SEHNR and CDR2 FQNEAQ (reference sequence). The CDR3 here is CASSLDRVGTETFF. In nucleotides, the CDR3 is TGTGCCAGCAGCTTGGACAGGGTGGGGACTGAAACTTTCTTT.

The chain couples TRBV7-9 to TRBJ1-4; D gene ambiguous. The CDR3 has 13 residues. V was cut by 7 bases and J by 5 bases, with 11 bases left in between. CDR1 SEHNR and CDR2 FQNEAQ come from the germline V gene (reference sequence). CDR3 in DNA: TGTGCCAGCACTCGGGGTTACAATGAAAAACTGTTTTTT. Translated, it gives CASTRGYNEKLFF.

The V and J genes are TRBV7-9 and TRBJ1-1, with D hard to call. The CDR3 contains 13 residues. Germline-derived CDR1 and CDR2 are SEHNR and FQNEAQ (reference sequence). The V and J ends lost 5 bases and 3 bases respectively, with 10 bases between them. DNA for the CDR3: TGTGCCAGCAGCCAAGCGGGGTACACTGAAGCTTTCTTT. This sequence encodes CASSQAGYTEAFF.

This chain uses TRBV27 with TRBJ1-5; possible D gene TRBD1, 5 bases. Germline V gene data show CDR1 as MNHEY and CDR2 as SMNVEV (reference sequence). V dropped 7 bases and J dropped 2 bases, with 15 bases sitting between them. The CDR3 consists of 15 residues. Here the CDR3 DNA reads TGTGCCAGCAAGAACGGAGGGGTGGGCAATCAGCCCCAGCATTTT. Protein: CASKNGGVGNQPQHF.

The CDR3 bases are TGCGCCAGCAGCTTGAGGGCGGGAGCGTACCGTGAGCAGTTCTTC. Amino acid sequence: CASSLRAGAYREQFF. The chain combines TRBV5-1 with TRBJ2-1, with 7 positions matching TRBD2. This CDR3 comprises 15 residues. V was pared by 1 base and J by 9 bases, with 10 bases of the junction left unmatched. Germline V lookup: CDR1 SGHRS, CDR2 YFSETQ. The complete variable domain, with remaining parts taken from reference TRBV5-1 and TRBJ2-1, reads KAGVTQTPRYLIKTRGQQVTLSCSPISGHRSVSWYQQTPGQGLQFLFEYFSETQRNKGNFPGRFSGRQFSNSRSEMNVSTLELGDSALYLCASSLRAGAYREQFFGPGTRLTVL.

This rearrangement joins TRBV5-6 to TRBJ2-1; 11 bases are shared with TRBD2. This CDR3 comprises 17 residues. Per germline, CDR1 SGHDT and CDR2 YYEEEE. V was clipped by 4 bases and J by 0 bases; unmatched bases: 6. CDR3 in amino acids: CASSALAGGPSYNEQFF. The DNA of the CDR3 is TGTGCCAGCAGCGCTCTAGCGGGAGGACCCTCCTACAATGAGCAGTTCTTC.

A single count supports this clone. CDR3 DNA sequence: TGTGCCAGCAGCCCCTTCGGGGTTTCGATTAATTACAATGAGCAGTTCTTC. It yields the protein CASSPFGVSINYNEQFF. The rearrangement joins TRBV6-6 to TRBJ2-1, with D perhaps matching TRBD2 (5 bases). V lost 6 bases and J lost 4, with 22 bases in between. The CDR3 has 17 residues. Germline V gene data show CDR1 as MNHNY and CDR2 as SVGAGI (reference sequence).

The chain is built from TRBV28 and TRBJ1-2; D ambiguous. Trimming took off 3 bases at V and 12 bases at J, with 17 bases between the two ends. CDR3 length equals 13 residues. Germline values: CDR1 MDHEN, CDR2 SYDVKM. This CDR3 is CASSLAGSLGNTF. The CDR3 region has the DNA TGTGCCAGCAGTTTGGCGGGATCGCTCGGGAACACCTTC.

The chain combines TRBV19 with TRBJ2-3; perhaps TRBD2 as D (7 bases). V shed 5 bases and J shed 3 bases, with 18 bases lying between them. The CDR3 sequence is 16 residues long. The germline CDR1 and CDR2 sequences are LNHDA and SQIVND (reference sequence). The CDR3 sequence is CASSVWGGLVTDTQYF. The CDR3, as DNA: TGTGCCAGTAGTGTTTGGGGGGGCTTAGTGACAGATACGCAGTATTTT.

This chain joins TRBV2 and TRBJ2-1, with 11 nucleotides matching TRBD2. The CDR3 covers 16 residues. Germline V gene lookup returns CDR1 SNHLY and CDR2 FYNNEI. Trimming cost V 5 bases and J 8 bases; bases outside gene matches: 11. The CDR3 bases are TGTGCCAGCAGTCCTACCCGACTAGCGGGATCGCATGAGCAGTTCTTC. Amino acids: CASSPTRLAGSHEQFF.

The chain has TRBV28 and TRBJ2-7; TRBD1 agrees at 8 bases. The germline V gene encodes CDR1 MDHEN and CDR2 SYDVKM. The CDR3 has 14 amino acids. Trimming took 3 bases from V and 4 from J; bases not matched to a gene: 5. As DNA, the CDR3 is TGTGCCAGCAGTTTCCCAGGGGGCCCGTACGAGCAGTACTTC. Amino acid sequence: CASSFPGGPYEQYF. The entire variable domain, with the rest obtained from reference TRBV28 and TRBJ2-7, is as follows: DVKVTQSSRYLVKRTGEKVFLECVQDMDHENMFWYRQDPGLGLRLIYFSYDVKMKEKGDIPEGYSVSREKKERFSLILESASTNQTSMYLCASSFPGGPYEQYFGPGTRLTVT.

V is TRBV5-1 and J is TRBJ2-2, with 8 bases aligning to TRBD1. This CDR3 is 20 amino acids long. CDR1 and CDR2 from the germline V gene are SGHRS and YFSETQ. V shed 4 bases, J shed 1 base, and the junction held 18 bases outside the gene matches. As DNA, the CDR3 is TGCGCCAGCAGCATGTACGCCGGGACAGGATTATTGAGGAACACCGGGGAGCTGTTTTTT. Protein sequence: CASSMYAGTGLLRNTGELFF.

J is TRBJ1-5 and V is TRBV19; TRBD1 aligns across 8 bases. V trimming: 10 bases; J trimming: 2 bases; junction bases outside the gene matches: 7. The germline CDR1 and CDR2 sequences are LNHDA and SQIVND (reference sequence). CDR3 length: 14 residues. Here the CDR3 DNA reads TGTGCCACTGGGCTGACAGGGGGCAATCAGCCCCAGCATTTT. It yields the protein CATGLTGGNQPQHF.

This chain connects TRBV18 to TRBJ1-1, with a possible D match to TRBD1 (6 bases). Deletions cut 6 bases from V and 4 bases from J, with 12 bases between. CDR3 length equals 13 residues. Per germline, CDR1 KGHSH and CDR2 LQKENI. DNA for the CDR3: TGTGCCAGCTCCCCAACAGGGCCCACTGAAGCTTTCTTT. Amino acids: CASSPTGPTEAFF.

The CDR3 DNA is TGTGCCAGCAGTGGGCAGTGGGAGGGCCGGCAGTTCTTC. Translated: CASSGQWEGRQFF. The chain joins TRBV2 to TRBJ2-1; 7 bases line up with TRBD2. The junction had 9 bases not matched to a gene; V was cut back by 4 bases and J by 12 bases. The length of the CDR3 is 13 residues. Germline values: CDR1 SNHLY, CDR2 FYNNEI.